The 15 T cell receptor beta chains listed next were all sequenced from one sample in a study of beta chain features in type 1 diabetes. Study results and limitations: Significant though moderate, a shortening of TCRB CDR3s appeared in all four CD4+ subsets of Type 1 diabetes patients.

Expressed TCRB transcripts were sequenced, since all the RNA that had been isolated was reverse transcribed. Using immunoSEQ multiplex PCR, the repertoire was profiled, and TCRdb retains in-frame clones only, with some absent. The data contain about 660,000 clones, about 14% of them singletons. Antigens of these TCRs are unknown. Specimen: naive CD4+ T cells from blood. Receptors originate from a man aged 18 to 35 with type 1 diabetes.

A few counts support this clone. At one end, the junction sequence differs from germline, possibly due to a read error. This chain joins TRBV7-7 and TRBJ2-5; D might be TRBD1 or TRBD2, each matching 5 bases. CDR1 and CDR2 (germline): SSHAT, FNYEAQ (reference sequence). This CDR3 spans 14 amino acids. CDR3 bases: TGTGCTAGCAGCCCCACGATGAGGGGAGAGACCCAGTACTTC. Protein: CASSPTMRGETQYF.

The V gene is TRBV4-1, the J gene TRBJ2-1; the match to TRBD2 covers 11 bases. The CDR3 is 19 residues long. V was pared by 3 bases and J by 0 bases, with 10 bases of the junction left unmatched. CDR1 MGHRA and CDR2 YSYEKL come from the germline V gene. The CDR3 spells CASSQTLLAGVSSYNEQFF. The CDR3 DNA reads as TGCGCCAGCAGCCAGACCCTACTAGCGGGAGTGAGCTCCTACAATGAGCAGTTCTTC.

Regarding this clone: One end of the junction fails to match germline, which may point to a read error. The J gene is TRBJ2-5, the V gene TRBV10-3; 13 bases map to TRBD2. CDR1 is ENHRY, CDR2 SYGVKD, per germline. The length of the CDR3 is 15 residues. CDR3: CASSIRLAGGETQYF. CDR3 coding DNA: TGTGCCAGCAGTATTCGACTAGCGGGAGGAGAGACCCAGTACTTC.

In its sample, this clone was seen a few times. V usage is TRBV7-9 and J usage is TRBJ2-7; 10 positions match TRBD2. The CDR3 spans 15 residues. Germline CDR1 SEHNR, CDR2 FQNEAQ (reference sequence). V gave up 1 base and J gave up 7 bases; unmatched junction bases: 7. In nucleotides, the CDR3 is TGTGCCAGCAGCTTAGGCCTAGCGGGAGCTGGTGAGCAGTACTTC. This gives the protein CASSLGLAGAGEQYF. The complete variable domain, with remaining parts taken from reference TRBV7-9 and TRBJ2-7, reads DTGVSQNPRHKITKRGQNVTFRCDPISEHNRLYWYRQTLGQGPEFLTYFQNEAQLEKSRLLSDRFSAERPKGSFSTLEIQRTEQGDSAMYLCASSLGLAGAGEQYFGPGTRLTVT.

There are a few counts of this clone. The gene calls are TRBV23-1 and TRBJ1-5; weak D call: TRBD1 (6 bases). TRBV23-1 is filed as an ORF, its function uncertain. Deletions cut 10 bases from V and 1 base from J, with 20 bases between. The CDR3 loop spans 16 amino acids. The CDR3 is CAKPGGEAKSNQPQHF. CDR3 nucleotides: TGCGCCAAGCCCGGGGGCGAGGCGAAGAGCAATCAGCCCCAGCATTTT.

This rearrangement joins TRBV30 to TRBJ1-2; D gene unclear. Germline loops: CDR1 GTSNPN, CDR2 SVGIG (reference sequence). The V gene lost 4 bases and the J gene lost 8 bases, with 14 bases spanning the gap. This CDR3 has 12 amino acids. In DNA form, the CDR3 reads TGTGCCTGGACCCCCGGGTCCCGGGGCTACACCTTC. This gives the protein CAWTPGSRGYTF.

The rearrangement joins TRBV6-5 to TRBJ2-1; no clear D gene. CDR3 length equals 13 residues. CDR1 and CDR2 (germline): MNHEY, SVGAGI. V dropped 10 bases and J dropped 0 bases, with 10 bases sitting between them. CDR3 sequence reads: CATLGGSYNEQFF. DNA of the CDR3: TGTGCCACTCTAGGCGGCTCCTACAATGAGCAGTTCTTC.

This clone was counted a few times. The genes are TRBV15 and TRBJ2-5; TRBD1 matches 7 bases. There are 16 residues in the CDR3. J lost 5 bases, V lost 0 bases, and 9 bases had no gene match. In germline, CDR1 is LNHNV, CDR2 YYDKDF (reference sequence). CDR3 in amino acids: CATSRDRPGGTETQYF. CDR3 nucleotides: TGTGCCACCAGCAGAGATCGGCCAGGGGGAACGGAGACCCAGTACTTC.

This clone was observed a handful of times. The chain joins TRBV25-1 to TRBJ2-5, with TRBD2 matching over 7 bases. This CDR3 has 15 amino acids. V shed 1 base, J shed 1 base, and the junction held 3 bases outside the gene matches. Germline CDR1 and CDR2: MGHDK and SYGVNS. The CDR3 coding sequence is TGTGCCAGCAGTGAATCGAAGCGGGGCCAAGAGACCCAGTACTTC. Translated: CASSESKRGQETQYF.

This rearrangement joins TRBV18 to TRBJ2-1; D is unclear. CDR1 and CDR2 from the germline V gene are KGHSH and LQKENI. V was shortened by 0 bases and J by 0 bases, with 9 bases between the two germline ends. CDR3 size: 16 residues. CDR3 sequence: CASSPPRPSSYNEQFF. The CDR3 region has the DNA TGTGCCAGCTCACCACCCCGACCTAGCTCCTACAATGAGCAGTTCTTC.

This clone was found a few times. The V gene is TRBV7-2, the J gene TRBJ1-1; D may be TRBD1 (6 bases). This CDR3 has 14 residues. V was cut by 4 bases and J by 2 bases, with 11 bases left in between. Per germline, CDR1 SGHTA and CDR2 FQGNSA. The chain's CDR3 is CASSSLRGNTEAFF. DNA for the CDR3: TGTGCCAGCAGCTCTCTCAGGGGCAACACTGAAGCTTTCTTT.

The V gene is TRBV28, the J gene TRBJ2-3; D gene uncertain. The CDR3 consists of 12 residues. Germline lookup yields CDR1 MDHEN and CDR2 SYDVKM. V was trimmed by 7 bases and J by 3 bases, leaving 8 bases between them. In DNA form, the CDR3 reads TGTGCCAGCAAGTCCGAGACAGATACGCAGTATTTT. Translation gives CASKSETDTQYF.

The CDR3 region has the DNA TGTGCCAGCAGCCTCGCATGGGGCACAGATACGCAGTATTTT. As protein: CASSLAWGTDTQYF. J is TRBJ2-3 and V is TRBV14; D is unclear. Germline CDR1 is SGHDN and CDR2 is FVKESK. V was pared by 4 bases and J by 1 base, with 9 bases between. The length of the CDR3 is 14 residues. Together with reference TRBV14 and TRBJ2-3, the CDR3 gives the full variable domain: EAGVTQFPSHSVIEKGQTVTLRCDPISGHDNLYWYRRVMGKEIKFLLHFVKESKQDESGMPNNRFLAERTGGTYSTLKVQPAELEDSGVYFCASSLAWGTDTQYFGPGTRLTVL.

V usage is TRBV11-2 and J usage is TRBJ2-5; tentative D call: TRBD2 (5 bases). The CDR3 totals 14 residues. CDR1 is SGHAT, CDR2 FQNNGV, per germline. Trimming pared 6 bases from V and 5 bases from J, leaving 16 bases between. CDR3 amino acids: CASSLTRVTETQYF. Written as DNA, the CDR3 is TGTGCCAGCAGTCTTACGCGGGTAACGGAGACCCAGTACTTC.

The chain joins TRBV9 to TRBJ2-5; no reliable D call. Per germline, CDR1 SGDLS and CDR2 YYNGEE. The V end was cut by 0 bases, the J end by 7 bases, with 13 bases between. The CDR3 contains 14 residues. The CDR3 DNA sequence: TGTGCCAGCAGCGTAGGGGGAATCCTGGTGACCCAGTACTTC. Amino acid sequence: CASSVGGILVTQYF. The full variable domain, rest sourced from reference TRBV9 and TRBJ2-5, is DSGVTQTPKHLITATGQRVTLRCSPRSGDLSVYWYQQSLDQGLQFLIQYYNGEERAKGNILERFSAQQFPDLHSELNLSSLELGDSALYFCASSVGGILVTQYFGPGTRLLVL.